Below are 32 T cell receptor beta chains sequenced from a single sample in a study of beta chain features in type 1 diabetes. cDNA synthesis used the whole RNA isolate, giving expressed TCRB sequences. Some clones are missing from TCRdb's copy, which holds only in-frame ones; the method was immunoSEQ multiplex PCR. The table includes 850,000 to 900,000 clones, 15% to 20% detected once. The sample consisted of naive CD4+ T cells from blood. The receptor set was obtained from a woman aged 18-29 years in good health.

The chain employs TRBV7-9 and TRBJ2-5; 8 bases agree with TRBD2. The CDR3 spans 15 residues. Trimming took 4 bases from V and 4 from J; bases not matched to a gene: 8. CDR1 is SEHNR and CDR2 is FQNEAQ in the germline V gene (reference sequence). CDR3 sequence (DNA): TGTGCCAGCAGCTCCAATAGCGGGATCGGAGAGACCCAGTACTTC. Translated: CASSSNSGIGETQYF.

The chain uses TRBV6-5 and TRBJ2-1; TRBD2 aligns across 8 bases. This CDR3 has 13 residues. CDR1 MNHEY and CDR2 SVGAGI come from the germline V gene. V dropped 7 bases and J dropped 8; count of bases not matched to a gene: 7. CDR3 in amino acids: CASKIAGIDEQFF. The DNA of the CDR3 is TGTGCCAGCAAAATAGCGGGAATCGATGAGCAGTTCTTC.

This clone occurred once. The rearrangement uses TRBV4-2 and TRBJ2-5; 8 bases line up with TRBD2. The end of the DNA fits TRBJ2-7 better, so the J call may be wrong. The CDR3 runs 18 residues. Germline assignment: CDR1 LGHNA and CDR2 YNFKEQ. The DNA of the CDR3 is TGTGCCAGCAGCCAAGTGATAGGCACAGCGGGAGCGGCCTACGAGCAGTACTTC. It is translated as CASSQVIGTAGAAYEQYF.

This clone turned up a few times. The J gene is TRBJ2-7, the V gene TRBV28; D remains unclear. V was shortened by 6 bases and J by 0 bases, with 12 bases between the two germline ends. Germline CDR1 is MDHEN and CDR2 is SYDVKM. The CDR3 is made up of 14 amino acids. The DNA of the CDR3 is TGTGCCAGCAGCTTTGACTCGTTCTCCTACGAGCAGTACTTC. Amino acid sequence: CASSFDSFSYEQYF.

This clone has just a few counts. V is TRBV28 and J is TRBJ2-5; 8 bases match TRBD2. Trimming cost V 7 bases and J 4 bases; bases outside gene matches: 14. In germline, CDR1 is MDHEN, CDR2 SYDVKM. This CDR3 is 16 amino acids long. The CDR3 bases are TGTGCCAGCACCAACTGGGGGCGAGCGGGAGTAGAGACCCAGTACTTC. Amino acids: CASTNWGRAGVETQYF.

This clone was seen only a few times. This sequence joins TRBV7-2 and TRBJ1-2; a weak D match, TRBD1 (6 bases). The CDR3 sequence is 15 residues long. Germline values: CDR1 SGHTA, CDR2 FQGNSA. V lost 5 bases and J 2 bases, leaving 15 bases between the germline ends. CDR3 region: CASSLSFQGNYGYTF. CDR3 sequence (DNA): TGTGCCAGCAGCCTGTCGTTCCAGGGGAACTATGGCTACACCTTC. Filled out from reference TRBV7-2 and TRBJ1-2, the complete variable domain reads GAGVSQSPSNKVTEKGKDVELRCDPISGHTALYWYRQSLGQGLEFLIYFQGNSAPDKSGLPSDRFSAERTGGSVSTLTIQRTQQEDSAVYLCASSLSFQGNYGYTFGSGTRLTVV.

J is TRBJ2-7 and V is TRBV10-3; 8 positions match TRBD2. Unmatched junction bases numbered 14, after V lost 3 bases and J lost 10 bases. The CDR3 totals 15 residues. Germline CDR1 is ENHRY and CDR2 is SYGVKD. Here the CDR3 reads CAISDPRSGVISQYF. The CDR3 DNA is TGTGCCATCAGTGATCCCCGTAGCGGGGTGATCTCCCAGTACTTC.

This clone was picked up a small number of times. This sequence joins TRBV6-5 and TRBJ1-5, with no clear D. V was cut by 5 bases and J by 3 bases, with 11 bases left in between. This CDR3 has 14 residues. Germline loops: CDR1 MNHEY, CDR2 SVGAGI. The CDR3 coding sequence is TGTGCCAGCAGTCAGGTTAGGGTCAATCAGCCCCAGCATTTT. Translation: CASSQVRVNQPQHF.

This clone occurred a few times. The gene calls are TRBV5-4 and TRBJ2-1, with 9 bases fitting TRBD2. The germline V gene encodes CDR1 SGHNT and CDR2 YYREEE (reference sequence). Trimming cost V 0 bases and J 4 bases; bases outside gene matches: 2. This CDR3 has 15 residues. The CDR3 reads CASSLETSGYNEQFF. For the CDR3, the DNA is TGTGCCAGCAGCTTGGAGACTAGCGGATACAATGAGCAGTTCTTC.

Regarding this clone: Other DNA sequences within the sample encode an identical CDR3. J is TRBJ1-3 and V is TRBV18; D not certain. CDR1 and CDR2 (germline): KGHSH, LQKENI. V gave up 1 base and J gave up 2 bases, with 6 bases separating them. This CDR3 has 14 amino acids. CDR3 sequence (DNA): TGTGCCAGCTCACCACAGGGTCCTGGAAACACCATATATTTT. The encoded protein is CASSPQGPGNTIYF.

This clone was recorded a few times. This CDR3 is CASSDSGGAHEQFF. The CDR3 bases are TGTGCCAGCAGTGACTCCGGGGGGGCGCACGAGCAGTTCTTC. V gene TRBV6-4 combines with J gene TRBJ2-1; 8 bases line up with TRBD2. V was clipped by 0 bases and J by 10 bases; unmatched bases: 5. Germline CDR1 MRHNA, CDR2 SNTAGT. The CDR3 sequence is 14 residues long.

This chain's CDR3 is CASSQQGFTEAFF. In DNA, the CDR3 is TGTGCCAGCAGCCAACAGGGTTTTACTGAAGCTTTCTTT. The chain carries TRBV7-9 and TRBJ1-1; maybe TRBD1 (6 bases). The germline V gene has CDR1 SEHNR and CDR2 FQNEAQ (reference sequence). The germline V and J ends were trimmed by 5 bases and 5 bases, with 12 bases remaining between them. This CDR3 comprises 13 residues. Full variable domain (missing parts from reference TRBV7-9 and TRBJ1-1): DTGVSQNPRHKITKRGQNVTFRCDPISEHNRLYWYRQTLGQGPEFLTYFQNEAQLEKSRLLSDRFSAERPKGSFSTLEIQRTEQGDSAMYLCASSQQGFTEAFFGQGTRLTVV.

This sequence joins TRBV19 and TRBJ1-5, with 8 bases that match TRBD1. From germline, CDR1 is LNHDA and CDR2 SQIVND (reference sequence). The CDR3 has 13 amino acids. The J segment lost 7 bases and the V segment lost 5 bases, leaving 4 bases of the junction unmatched. The CDR3 DNA sequence: TGTGCCAGTAGTCTCCAGGGGGCGCAGCCCCAGCATTTT. It translates to CASSLQGAQPQHF.

This chain links TRBV4-1 with TRBJ2-6; D is ambiguous. Germline CDR1 is MGHRA and CDR2 is YSYEKL. The CDR3 covers 17 residues. Trimming stripped 1 base from V and 0 bases from J, with 10 bases between. The DNA of the CDR3 is TGCGCCAGCAGCCAAGTTTACGGGCTCTCTGGGGCCAACGTCCTGACTTTC. Its translation is CASSQVYGLSGANVLTF.

The J gene is TRBJ2-7, the V gene TRBV7-2; 15 bases line up with TRBD2. The CDR3 has 18 amino acids. The J segment lost 3 bases and the V segment lost 4 bases, leaving 10 bases of the junction unmatched. Germline CDR1 SGHTA, CDR2 FQGNSA. The CDR3, as DNA: TGTGCCAGCAGCTCAGGACTAGCGGGAGGGCCGGGAGGCTACGAGCAGTACTTC. This sequence encodes CASSSGLAGGPGGYEQYF.

The chain carries TRBV5-1 and TRBJ1-3, with TRBD1 as a possible D gene (6 bases). Trimming left V 4 bases short and J 0 bases short, with 17 bases between. This CDR3 spans 17 amino acids. Germline-derived CDR1 and CDR2 are SGHRS and YFSETQ. As DNA, the CDR3 is TGCGCCAGCAGCCGCCGTGGCTCGGACAGCTCTGGAAACACCATATATTTT. It encodes CASSRRGSDSSGNTIYF. Full variable domain (remainder filled in from reference TRBV5-1 and TRBJ1-3): KAGVTQTPRYLIKTRGQQVTLSCSPISGHRSVSWYQQTPGQGLQFLFEYFSETQRNKGNFPGRFSGRQFSNSRSEMNVSTLELGDSALYLCASSRRGSDSSGNTIYFGEGSWLTVV.

There are a few counts of this clone. The gene calls are TRBV9 and TRBJ2-2; unclear D gene. Germline CDR1 and CDR2: SGDLS and YYNGEE. The CDR3 has 13 amino acids. V lost 7 bases, J lost 0 bases, and 7 bases lay in between. CDR3 nucleotide sequence: TGTGCCAGCGGTGACGCGAACACCGGGGAGCTGTTTTTT. Translation: CASGDANTGELFF.

There are a few counts of this clone. The rearrangement uses TRBV5-1 and TRBJ2-1; unclear D gene. The CDR3 consists of 14 residues. Germline lookup yields CDR1 SGHRS and CDR2 YFSETQ. Trimming removed 0 bases at V and 5 bases at J, with 9 bases between. The CDR3 here is CASSLGQVNNEQFF. In nucleotides, the CDR3 is TGCGCCAGCAGCTTGGGTCAGGTTAACAATGAGCAGTTCTTC.

The chain links TRBV2 to TRBJ2-7, with D maybe TRBD1 (6 bases). From germline, CDR1 is SNHLY and CDR2 FYNNEI. V lost 5 bases and J 2 bases, leaving 13 bases between the germline ends. The CDR3 sequence is 14 residues long. The CDR3 reads CASSKQGSPYEQYF. The DNA for the CDR3 is TGTGCCAGCAGTAAACAGGGTTCGCCCTACGAGCAGTACTTC.

This clone was seen a few times. This chain connects TRBV28 to TRBJ2-7; no reliable D call. Germline assignment: CDR1 MDHEN and CDR2 SYDVKM. Trimming removed 3 bases at V and 2 bases at J, with 11 bases between. The CDR3 has 14 residues. CDR3 DNA: TGTGCCAGCAGTTTTGACCACTCCGCCTACGAGCAGTACTTC. Its translation: CASSFDHSAYEQYF.

This clone was detected once. The CDR3 nucleotides are TGTGCAAGTCTGGGGGTAATTGAAGCTTTCTTT. This codes for CASLGVIEAFF. The rearrangement uses TRBV12-2 and TRBJ1-1. TRBV12-2 has pseudogene status. The CDR3 extends over 11 amino acids.

This clone appeared a few times. CDR3 amino acids: CASSLVPTGLIYEQYF. The CDR3 bases are TGTGCCAGCAGCTTAGTGCCCACAGGGTTGATCTACGAGCAGTACTTC. V gene TRBV7-9 combines with J gene TRBJ2-7; the D gene is possibly TRBD1 (6 bases). Germline values: CDR1 SEHNR, CDR2 FQNEAQ (reference sequence). V gave up 1 base and J gave up 3 bases, with 16 bases separating them. The CDR3 is 16 residues long.

The rearrangement joins TRBV25-1 to TRBJ2-3; 8 bases agree with TRBD2. The CDR3 length is 17 residues. Germline CDR1 reads MGHDK; CDR2 reads SYGVNS. Trimming at V came to 4 bases and at J to 4 bases, leaving 13 bases not matched to a gene. The CDR3, as DNA: TGTGCCAGCAGTGCGCCCTTTGGGAGCGGGAGCCCAGATACGCAGTATTTT. Its translation: CASSAPFGSGSPDTQYF.

The CDR3 DNA reads TGTGCCAGCAGCCCACAGCAGAACACTGAAGCTTTCTTT. Translated, it gives CASSPQQNTEAFF. The chain uses TRBV7-9 and TRBJ1-1; D call uncertain. Trimming took off 5 bases at V and 1 base at J, with 8 bases between the two ends. The germline V gene has CDR1 SEHNR and CDR2 FQNEAQ (reference sequence). This CDR3 comprises 13 residues.

The V gene is TRBV15, the J gene TRBJ1-4; 9 bases agree with TRBD1. The CDR3 loop spans 15 amino acids. The germline V gene encodes CDR1 LNHNV and CDR2 YYDKDF (reference sequence). Trimming cost V 2 bases and J 4 bases; bases outside gene matches: 2. The CDR3 sequence: CATSRRTGDNEKLFF. The CDR3 coding sequence is TGTGCCACCAGCAGAAGGACAGGGGATAATGAAAAACTGTTTTTT. Full variable domain (remainder filled in from reference TRBV15 and TRBJ1-4): DAMVIQNPRYQVTQFGKPVTLSCSQTLNHNVMYWYQQKSSQAPKLLFHYYDKDFNNEADTPDNFQSRRPNTSFCFLDIRSPGLGDTAMYLCATSRRTGDNEKLFFGSGTQLSVL.

The chain employs TRBV5-1 and TRBJ2-3; D might be TRBD2 (6 bases). Trimming cost V 0 bases and J 5 bases, with 16 bases left between them. This CDR3 is built from 16 residues. CDR1 is SGHRS and CDR2 is YFSETQ in the germline V gene. CDR3 sequence reads: CASSLAPTGGVDTQYF. The DNA for the CDR3 is TGCGCCAGCAGCTTGGCGCCAACCGGAGGGGTAGATACGCAGTATTTT. Drawing the rest from reference TRBV5-1 and TRBJ2-3, the complete variable domain is KAGVTQTPRYLIKTRGQQVTLSCSPISGHRSVSWYQQTPGQGLQFLFEYFSETQRNKGNFPGRFSGRQFSNSRSEMNVSTLELGDSALYLCASSLAPTGGVDTQYFGPGTRLTVL.

This chain connects TRBV9 to TRBJ2-7, with 7 bases lining up with TRBD1. V gave up 4 bases and J gave up 0 bases; unmatched junction bases: 7. Looked up from germline, CDR1 is SGDLS and CDR2 is YYNGEE. The CDR3 loop spans 15 amino acids. The CDR3 nucleotides are TGTGCCAGCAGCCCCCGGGACAGCAGCTCCTACGAGCAGTACTTC. Its translation: CASSPRDSSSYEQYF.

V and J are TRBV27 and TRBJ2-1; D tentatively reads TRBD1 or TRBD2 (7 bases each). V was cut by 7 bases and J by 3 bases, with 31 bases left in between. The CDR3 totals 20 residues. Per the germline V gene, CDR1 is MNHEY and CDR2 is SMNVEV (reference sequence). The CDR3 spells CASTPRRQGEGRRDYNEQFF. DNA of the CDR3: TGTGCCAGCACCCCAAGACGTCAGGGGGAGGGCCGGAGAGACTACAATGAGCAGTTCTTC.

This rearrangement joins TRBV4-2 to TRBJ2-3; 14 bases agree with TRBD2. Trimming took 2 bases from V and 1 from J; bases not matched to a gene: 5. This CDR3 contains 18 residues. Germline V gene lookup returns CDR1 LGHNA and CDR2 YNFKEQ. Here the CDR3 reads CASSQHGTSGSGTDTQYF. The CDR3, as DNA: TGTGCCAGCAGCCAACACGGGACTAGCGGGAGTGGCACAGATACGCAGTATTTT.

This clone was picked up many times. This chain uses TRBV7-9 with TRBJ1-3; 7 bases are a match to TRBD1. Germline trimming cut 5 bases from V and 3 bases from J; bases unmatched to any gene: 7. The CDR3 consists of 15 residues. CDR1 SEHNR and CDR2 FQNEAQ come from the germline V gene (reference sequence). CDR3 nucleotides: TGTGCCAGCAGCCCCACGACAGGGAGTGGAAACACCATATATTTT. Protein product: CASSPTTGSGNTIYF.

The rearrangement uses TRBV19 and TRBJ2-1; 8 bases are a match to TRBD2. CDR1 LNHDA and CDR2 SQIVND come from the germline V gene (reference sequence). The trim removed 0 bases at V and 3 bases at J, leaving 4 bases unmatched. This CDR3 is 16 amino acids long. CDR3 protein: CASSIETSESYNEQFF. In nucleotides, the CDR3 is TGTGCCAGTAGTATAGAGACTAGCGAGAGCTACAATGAGCAGTTCTTC.

This chain uses TRBV15 with TRBJ2-4; D perhaps matches TRBD2 (6 bases). CDR1 and CDR2 from the germline V gene are LNHNV and YYDKDF (reference sequence). CDR3 size: 15 residues. V was shortened by 0 bases and J by 0 bases, with 6 bases between the two germline ends. The CDR3 loop is CATSRERGAKNIQYF. The CDR3 DNA follows: TGTGCCACCAGCAGAGAGCGGGGAGCCAAAAACATTCAGTACTTC.